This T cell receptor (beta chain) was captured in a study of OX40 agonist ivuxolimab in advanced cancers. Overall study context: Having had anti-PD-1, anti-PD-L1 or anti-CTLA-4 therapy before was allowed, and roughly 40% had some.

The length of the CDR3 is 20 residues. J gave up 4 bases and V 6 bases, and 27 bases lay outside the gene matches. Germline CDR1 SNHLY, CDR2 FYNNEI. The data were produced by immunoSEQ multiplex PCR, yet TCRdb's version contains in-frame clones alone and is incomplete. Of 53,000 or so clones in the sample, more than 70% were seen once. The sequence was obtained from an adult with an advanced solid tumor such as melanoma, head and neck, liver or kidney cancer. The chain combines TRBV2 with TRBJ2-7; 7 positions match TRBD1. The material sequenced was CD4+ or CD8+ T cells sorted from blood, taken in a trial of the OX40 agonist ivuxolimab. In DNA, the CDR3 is TGTGCCAGCAGGACCGCAGGCAGATGGACAGGTCCCCGTCCTTCGTACGAGCAGTACTTC. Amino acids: CASRTAGRWTGPRPSYEQYF.